This T cell receptor beta chain was sequenced for a study of spatial heterogeneity in lung cancer. Study-wide background: Unique TCR and UMI combinations averaged more than ten appearances each in raw reads.

In its sample, this clonotype was seen a few times. Specified time point: sample taken at primary tumor resection. Unsorted tumor, nontumor lung tissue or cryopreserved PBMC supplied the whole RNA. There were around 72 donors, all of them untreated patients with early-stage non-small cell lung cancer. Trimming at V came to 7 bases and at J to 7 bases, leaving 10 bases not matched to a gene. There are 14 residues in the CDR3. The library protocol tagged each TCR cDNA with a unique molecular identifier. Using its own MiXCR run on the 5' RACE reads, TCRdb lists one record per CDR3 protein. In the table there are roughly 48,000 distinct CDR3 sequences, approximately 5% of which are singletons.

The chain joins TRBV12-3 or TRBV12-4 to TRBJ1-5; 7 bases agree with TRBD1. Material: PBMCs, obtained at surgery. This clonotype was obtained from a male donor with early-stage non-small cell lung cancer. The CDR3, as DNA: TGTGCCAGCACCCAGGGGGGAGTTGGACAGCCCCAGCATTTT. Its protein product is CASTQGGVGQPQHF.